A single sample is the source of the 23 T cell receptor beta chains below, sequenced in a study of response to subunit inactivated influenza vaccine. TCRdb independently ran MiXCR on the RT-PCR reads; one entry per CDR3 protein. The sample gives under 550,000 distinct CDR3 sequences, 6.5% to 8% of which show up once; roughly 14% is in the top ten. Sequenced here: PBMCs from blood, sampled around 2 years after vaccination. The receptors here all came from a man in his fifties or sixties who received an inactivated influenza vaccine.

This clonotype was found many times. The V call is TRBV12-3 or TRBV12-4, the J call TRBJ2-7; 8 nucleotides align to TRBD1. Losses at the gene ends were 4 bases for V and 3 bases for J; bases not matched to a gene: 11. The CDR3 spans 16 residues. CDR3 amino acids: CASSSSRTGLRYEQYF. The CDR3 DNA reads TGTGCCAGCAGTTCCTCAAGGACAGGGTTGCGCTACGAGCAGTACTTC.

This clonotype has a count of ten or more. This chain joins TRBV12-3 or TRBV12-4 and TRBJ2-5; D is possibly TRBD2 (5 bases). This CDR3 region has 11 residues. With 4 bases removed from V and 7 bases from J, the gap between germline ends came to 7 bases. CDR3 residues: CASSSGGTQYF. The CDR3, as DNA: TGTGCCAGCAGTTCAGGAGGGACCCAGTACTTC.

This clonotype came up many times. The V gene is TRBV7-2, the J gene TRBJ1-3, with 7 bases matching TRBD1. The CDR3 has 14 residues. CDR1 and CDR2 from the germline V gene are SGHTA and FQGNSA. Unmatched junction bases numbered 9, after V lost 5 bases and J lost 8 bases. The CDR3 loop is CASSLSQGRDTIYF. The DNA of the CDR3 is TGTGCCAGCAGCCTCTCACAGGGGCGGGACACCATATATTTT.

This clonotype was observed a few times. This chain connects TRBV9 to TRBJ2-1; tentatively, D is TRBD2 (5 bases). Germline values: CDR1 SGDLS, CDR2 YYNGEE. Trimming removed 0 bases from V and 5 bases from J, with 9 bases in between. This CDR3 is 14 amino acids long. The CDR3 nucleotides read TGTGCCAGCAGCGTAGCCGGGGTCAACAATGAGCAGTTCTTC. Its translation: CASSVAGVNNEQFF.

This rearrangement joins TRBV12-2 to TRBJ1-1; the table's D call TRBD1 went unverified against the DNA. TRBV12-2 is recorded as a pseudogene. This CDR3 contains 13 residues. This CDR3 reads CAKEQGGNTEAFF. The CDR3, as DNA: TGTGCCAAGGAACAGGGCGGTAACACTGAAGCTTTCTTT.

This clonotype has just a few counts. The chain joins TRBV7-2 to TRBJ1-5; no firm D call. V shed 2 bases and J shed 3 bases, with 8 bases lying between them. Germline V CDR1 and CDR2: SGHTA, FQGNSA. The CDR3 has 14 residues. The DNA of the CDR3 is TGTGCCAGCAGCTTAAACGGCTACAATCAGCCCCAGCATTTT. It specifies CASSLNGYNQPQHF.

This clonotype was found many times. The chain links TRBV6-5 to TRBJ2-1; tentative D call: TRBD2 (6 bases). Trimming pared 5 bases from V and 1 base from J, leaving 15 bases between. Germline V gene sequence: CDR1 MNHEY, CDR2 SVGAGI. CDR3 size: 16 residues. Written as DNA, the CDR3 is TGTGCCAGCAGTGACTGGAGGGGACGGTCCTACAATGAGCAGTTCTTC. This gives the protein CASSDWRGRSYNEQFF.

This clonotype was picked up a small number of times. This rearrangement joins TRBV20-1 to TRBJ2-2; TRBD2 matches 7 bases. The CDR3 spans 15 residues. J gave up 1 base and V 3 bases, and 5 bases lay outside the gene matches. CDR1 and CDR2 (germline): DFQATT, SNEGSKA (reference sequence). The CDR3 reads CSASGGSGNTGELFF. The CDR3 DNA reads TGCAGTGCTAGTGGCGGGAGCGGGAACACCGGGGAGCTGTTTTTT.

This rearrangement joins TRBV4-2 to TRBJ2-3, with 12 bases aligning to TRBD2. Germline CDR1 reads LGHNA; CDR2 reads YNFKEQ. The V and J ends lost 4 bases and 5 bases, in that order; junction bases with no gene match: 13. The CDR3 extends over 18 amino acids. In DNA form, the CDR3 reads TGTGCCAGCAGCCCCGAACGGTGGACTAGCGGGGTGGGAGATACGCAGTATTTT. Amino acids: CASSPERWTSGVGDTQYF.

The rearrangement uses TRBV7-6 and TRBJ2-3, with D possibly TRBD1 on 5 matching bases. CDR1 is SGHVS, CDR2 FNYEAQ, per germline. Trimming removed 1 base at V and 2 bases at J, with 10 bases between. The CDR3 sequence is 15 residues long. The CDR3 sequence: CASSLVQGPTDTQYF. DNA of the CDR3: TGTGCCAGCAGCTTAGTTCAGGGCCCCACAGATACGCAGTATTTT.

J is TRBJ1-2 and V is TRBV3-1; 11 nucleotides align to TRBD1. Germline lookup yields CDR1 LGHDT and CDR2 YNNKEL (reference sequence). CDR3 length: 15 residues. V lost 4 bases and J lost 8; bases outside the gene matches: 9. CDR3 amino acids: CASSPTGQGVYGYTF. The CDR3 nucleotides are TGTGCCAGCAGCCCCACGGGACAGGGGGTTTACGGCTACACCTTC. The full variable domain, completed using reference TRBV3-1 and TRBJ1-2, is DTAVSQTPKYLVTQMGNDKSIKCEQNLGHDTMYWYKQDSKKFLKIMFSYNNKELIINETVPNRFSPKSPDKAHLNLHINSLELGDSAVYFCASSPTGQGVYGYTFGSGTRLTVV.

This clonotype showed up just a few times. DNA for the CDR3: TGTGCCATCAGAATTGCGGGAGAGGGCTACGAGCAGTACTTC. Translated: CAIRIAGEGYEQYF. The V call is TRBV10-3, the J call TRBJ2-7; TRBD2 matches 7 bases. CDR1 ENHRY and CDR2 SYGVKD come from the germline V gene. The CDR3 is made up of 14 amino acids. The V and J ends lost 6 bases and 3 bases, in that order; junction bases with no gene match: 8.

This clonotype appeared many times. V is TRBV12-3 or TRBV12-4 and J is TRBJ1-2; 7 bases fit TRBD1. CDR3 length equals 14 residues. Losses at the gene ends were 5 bases for V and 8 bases for J; bases not matched to a gene: 11. This CDR3 reads CASSTPLTGRGYTF. The CDR3 DNA sequence: TGTGCCAGCAGTACTCCCCTGACAGGGCGAGGCTACACCTTC.

This clonotype has only a few counts. This chain joins TRBV14 and TRBJ2-7; D might be TRBD2 (7 bases). CDR1 is SGHDN and CDR2 is FVKESK in the germline V gene. The V end lost 0 bases, the J end lost 2 bases, and 14 bases lay between the germline ends. The CDR3 has 16 residues. Here the CDR3 DNA reads TGTGCCAGCAGCCAAGACGCGGGGGCTTCGGCCTACGAGCAGTACTTC. This gives the protein CASSQDAGASAYEQYF.

The V call is TRBV7-6, the J call TRBJ2-7, with 8 bases aligning to TRBD2. CDR1 and CDR2 from the germline V gene are SGHVS and FNYEAQ. The CDR3 extends over 14 amino acids. The trim removed 1 base at V and 2 bases at J, leaving 1 base unmatched. The CDR3 coding sequence is TGTGCCAGCAGCTTAGAGCGGGGGCCCTACGAGCAGTACTTC. The encoded protein is CASSLERGPYEQYF. The full variable domain, rest sourced from reference TRBV7-6 and TRBJ2-7, is GAGVSQSPRYKVTKRGQDVALRCDPISGHVSLYWYRQALGQGPEFLTYFNYEAQQDKSGLPNDRFSAERPEGSISTLTIQRTEQRDSAMYRCASSLERGPYEQYFGPGTRLTVT.

This clonotype occurred a few times. For the CDR3, the DNA is TGTGCCAGCAGCCAAGGAGGGATGATGTTCACCGGGGAGCTGTTTTTT. Its translation is CASSQGGMMFTGELFF. This rearrangement joins TRBV14 to TRBJ2-2, with TRBD2 as a possible D gene (5 bases). Germline-derived CDR1 and CDR2 are SGHDN and FVKESK. The V end was cut by 1 base, the J end by 4 bases, with 13 bases between. The CDR3 contains 16 residues.

This clonotype was observed a handful of times. V and J are TRBV20-1 and TRBJ2-3; D possibly matches TRBD1 or TRBD2 (6 bases each). The CDR3 loop spans 15 amino acids. CDR1 DFQATT and CDR2 SNEGSKA come from the germline V gene (reference sequence). The ends were cut back, 4 bases at V and 5 bases at J, with 19 bases in the middle. The CDR3 is CSATTGGPQLDTQYF. The DNA of the CDR3 is TGCAGTGCTACAACCGGGGGCCCACAGTTAGATACGCAGTATTTT.

This clonotype was found a few times. The rearrangement uses TRBV7-9 and TRBJ1-2, with TRBD1 as a possible D gene (5 bases). This CDR3 is built from 14 residues. Germline CDR1 SEHNR, CDR2 FQNEAQ (reference sequence). Trimming removed 4 bases from V and 2 bases from J, with 11 bases in between. The CDR3 sequence: CASSSSTENYGYTF. DNA of the CDR3: TGTGCCAGCAGCTCCTCGACAGAAAACTATGGCTACACCTTC.

The J gene is TRBJ2-1, the V gene TRBV6-2 or TRBV6-3, with D unresolved. This CDR3 is built from 13 residues. Germline V gives CDR1 MNHEY, CDR2 SVGEGT. V lost 7 bases, J lost 6 bases, and 13 bases lay in between. Here the CDR3 reads CASTTYSSNEQFF. The CDR3 region has the DNA TGTGCCAGCACCACGTACTCCAGCAATGAGCAGTTCTTC.

The V and J genes are TRBV6-5 and TRBJ1-1; D is ambiguous. The germline gives CDR1 MNHEY, CDR2 SVGAGI. The CDR3 length is 15 residues. Trimming took off 2 bases at V and 0 bases at J, with 10 bases between the two ends. CDR3 region: CASSYRSTVNTEAFF. CDR3 DNA: TGTGCCAGCAGTTACAGGTCAACTGTGAACACTGAAGCTTTCTTT.

This clonotype was counted a few times. This sequence joins TRBV5-6 and TRBJ1-1; D perhaps matches TRBD1 (6 bases). This CDR3 has 14 residues. The germline gives CDR1 SGHDT, CDR2 YYEEEE. Between the trimmed V and J ends, which lost 4 bases and 1 base, there was a span of 11 bases. CDR3 DNA sequence: TGTGCCAGCAGCGGCGACAGGAGGAACACTGAAGCTTTCTTT. Translated: CASSGDRRNTEAFF.

The V gene is TRBV7-3, the J gene TRBJ2-1; D possibly matches TRBD1 or TRBD2 (5 bases each). The V and J ends lost 5 bases and 6 bases respectively, with 11 bases between them. Germline CDR1 SGHTA, CDR2 FQGTGA. The CDR3 sequence is 13 residues long. This CDR3 reads CASSTSGGNEQFF. Here the CDR3 DNA reads TGTGCCAGCAGCACAAGTGGGGGCAATGAGCAGTTCTTC.

This clonotype was picked up many times. The chain employs TRBV7-2 and TRBJ2-1; 9 bases fit TRBD2. From germline, CDR1 is SGHTA and CDR2 FQGNSA. The CDR3 is 15 amino acids. Trimming cost V 5 bases and J 2 bases; bases outside gene matches: 4. For the CDR3, the DNA is TGTGCCAGCAGCCTCAGCGGGGGGACCTACAATGAGCAGTTCTTC. It specifies CASSLSGGTYNEQFF.